This TCR beta chain was sequenced during a study of shared clonotypes between healthy human individuals. Produced via immunoSEQ multiplex PCR; TCRdb's table is partial and in-frame only. The sample yields about a million clones, roughly 77% seen once. CDR3 length: 11 residues. The rearrangement joins TRBV7-5 to TRBJ1-5; the D call in the table, TRBD1, was not verified against the DNA. TRBV7-5 represents a pseudogene. The source of this sequence is a man aged 18 to 30 in good health. Some clones in this sample may be carry-over from other donors' samples. The sequenced material came from memory CD4+ T cells from PBMCs. The sample's subset: CD45RA-negative fraction. Written as DNA, the CDR3 is TGTGCCAGAAGCTTTAAGGGGGCCCAGCATTTT. Its protein product is CARSFKGAQHF.